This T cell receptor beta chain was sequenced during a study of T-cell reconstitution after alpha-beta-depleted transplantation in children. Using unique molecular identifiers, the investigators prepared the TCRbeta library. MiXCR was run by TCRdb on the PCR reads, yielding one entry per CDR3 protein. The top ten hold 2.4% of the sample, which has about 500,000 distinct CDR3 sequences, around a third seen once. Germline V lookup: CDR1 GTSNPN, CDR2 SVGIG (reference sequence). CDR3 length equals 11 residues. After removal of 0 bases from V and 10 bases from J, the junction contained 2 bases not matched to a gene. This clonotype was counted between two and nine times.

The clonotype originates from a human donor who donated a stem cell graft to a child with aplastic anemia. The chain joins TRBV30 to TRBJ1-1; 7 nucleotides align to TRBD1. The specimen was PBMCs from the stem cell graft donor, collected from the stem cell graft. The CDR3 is CAWSVNRGAFF. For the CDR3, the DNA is TGTGCCTGGAGTGTAAACAGGGGAGCTTTCTTT.